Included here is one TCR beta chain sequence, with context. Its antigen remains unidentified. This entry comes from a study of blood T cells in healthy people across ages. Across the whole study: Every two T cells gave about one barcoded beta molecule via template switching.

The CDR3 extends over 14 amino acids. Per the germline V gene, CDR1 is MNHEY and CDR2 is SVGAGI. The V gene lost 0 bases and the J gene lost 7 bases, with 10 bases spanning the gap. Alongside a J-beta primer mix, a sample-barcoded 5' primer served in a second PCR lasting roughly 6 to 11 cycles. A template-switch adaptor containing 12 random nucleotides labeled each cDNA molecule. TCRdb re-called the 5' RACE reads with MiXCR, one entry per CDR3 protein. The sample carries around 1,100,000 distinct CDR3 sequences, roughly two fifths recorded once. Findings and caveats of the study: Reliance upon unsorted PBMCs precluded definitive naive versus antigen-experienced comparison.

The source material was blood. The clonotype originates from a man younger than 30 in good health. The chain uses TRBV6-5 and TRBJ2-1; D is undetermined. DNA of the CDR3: TGTGCCAGCAGTTACTCAGGGAAGAGGAATGAGCAGTTCTTC. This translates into CASSYSGKRNEQFF.